This T cell receptor (beta chain) was sequenced during a study of blood T cell repertoires in COVID-19. Only in-frame clones appear in the TCRdb table, and some are missing; sequencing was by immunoSEQ multiplex PCR. The profile shows roughly 250,000 clones, around 88% of them singletons. Participants, about 18 to 90 years old, spanned 25 or so US areas. With 4 bases clipped from V and 9 bases from J, the junction kept 9 bases outside the gene matches. The CDR3 has 14 amino acids. Germline V gene sequence: CDR1 LGHDT, CDR2 YNNKEL (reference sequence). V is TRBV3-1 (or the pseudogene TRBV3-2) and J is TRBJ2-1, with TRBD2 matching over 7 bases. The TCR comes from a woman aged 40 to 50 with acute COVID-19. Sequencing was carried out using PBMCs or T cells enriched from blood (not recorded which). CDR3 sequence reads: CASSLSSGYSEQFF. The CDR3 nucleotides are TGTGCCAGCAGCCTTAGTAGCGGGTATTCTGAGCAGTTCTTC.